The rows below give T cell receptor beta chains drawn from one sample of a study of T cells after yellow fever vaccination. TCRdb processed the 5' RACE reads anew with MiXCR; each CDR3 protein has one entry. The sample yields some 80,000 distinct CDR3 sequences, 10% to 15% seen once. The specimen was CD8+ T cells not binding an NS4B(214-222) dextramer, sorted from PBMCs, collected roughly 20 days after the first yellow fever vaccination. The receptor source for this set is a man aged 18 to 29 who received the YFV17D yellow fever vaccine. Each CDR3 is given with its conserved first and last residue. The order of the fields is D gene, V gene, J gene, CDR3 length, clone size, CDR3 DNA, CDR3 protein. A D gene is named only where the DNA matches it firmly. Clone size is stated in some rows and not others, as once, few, many or a class when expanded.

D: NA
V: TRBV5-1
J: TRBJ2-3
length: 21
size: NA
DNA: TGCGCCAGCAGCTCGTCCCCCCCCCGCCTTTTACTCCATGGGACGCAGGATACGCAGTATTTT
CDR3: CASSSSPPRLLLHGTQDTQYF

D: NA
V: TRBV6-1
J: TRBJ2-3
length: 14
size: NA
DNA: TGTGCCGCTCGGAGGCTCACTAGCACAGATACGCAGTATTTT
CDR3: CAARRLTSTDTQYF

D: TRBD2
V: TRBV13
J: TRBJ2-5
length: 15
size: many
DNA: TGTGCCAGCACTCTCGGACTAGCGGGGGGGGAGACCCAGTACTTC
CDR3: CASTLGLAGGETQYF

D: NA
V: TRBV23-1
J: TRBJ1-1
length: 17
size: NA
DNA: TGCCCCCTCAGTCAATCTAGTACATCACCCGCGAACACTGAAGCTTTCTTT
CDR3: CPLSQSSTSPANTEAFF

D: TRBD2
V: TRBV5-6
J: TRBJ2-1
length: 15
size: NA
DNA: TGTGCCAGCAGCTTGACTAGCGGGGGATGGAATGAGCAGTTCTTC
CDR3: CASSLTSGGWNEQFF

D: NA
V: TRBV6-5
J: TRBJ1-6
length: 15
size: NA
DNA: TGTGCCAGCAGTTACGAGGACAGCTTACATTCACCCCTCCACTTT
CDR3: CASSYEDSLHSPLHF

D: NA
V: TRBV2
J: TRBJ2-1
length: 13
size: NA
DNA: TGTGCCAGCGGTGGAGTCTCCTACAATGAGCAGTTCTTC
CDR3: CASGGVSYNEQFF

D: NA
V: TRBV7-9
J: TRBJ2-2
length: 13
size: few
DNA: TGTGCCAGCAGCCTCCGCCTAACCGGGGAGCTGTTTTTT
CDR3: CASSLRLTGELFF

D: TRBD2
V: TRBV4-1
J: TRBJ2-2
length: 19
size: few
DNA: TGCGCCAGCAGCCTCCCCTTGTCTCTAGCGGGGAACTCCACCGGGGAGCTGTTTTTT
CDR3: CASSLPLSLAGNSTGELFF

D: TRBD1
V: TRBV7-9
J: TRBJ1-6
length: 14
size: NA
DNA: TGTGCCAGCGGGAGGGACAGCGATAATTCACCCCTCCACTTT
CDR3: CASGRDSDNSPLHF

D: TRBD2
V: TRBV5-1
J: TRBJ2-5
length: 15
size: few
DNA: TGCGCCAGCAGCTCTCTAGCGGGGGGGCTGGAGACCCAGTACTTC
CDR3: CASSSLAGGLETQYF

D: NA
V: TRBV4-1
J: TRBJ1-1
length: 15
size: few
DNA: TGCGCCAGCAGCCAAGTGTGGCCTGCGAACACTGAAGCTTTCTTT
CDR3: CASSQVWPANTEAFF

D: NA
V: TRBV7-8
J: TRBJ2-2
length: 15
size: NA
DNA: TGTGCCAGCAGCTCCCCCGGCGGGGACACCGGGGAGCTGTTTTTT
CDR3: CASSSPGGDTGELFF

D: TRBD1
V: TRBV15
J: TRBJ2-3
length: 15
size: NA
DNA: TGTGCCACCACCCGGGACAGGCACTACACAGATACGCAGTATTTT
CDR3: CATTRDRHYTDTQYF

D: NA
V: TRBV7-3
J: TRBJ1-6
length: 13
size: NA
DNA: TGTGCCAGCAGCTTAACGACGAATTCACCCCTCCACTTT
CDR3: CASSLTTNSPLHF

D: NA
V: TRBV12-3/TRBV12-4
J: TRBJ2-2
length: 15
size: many
DNA: TGTGCCAGCAGTTTATTCAGGACGAACACCGGGGAGCTGTTTTTT
CDR3: CASSLFRTNTGELFF

D: TRBD2
V: TRBV20-1
J: TRBJ2-1
length: 16
size: NA
DNA: TGCAGTGCTGTGACTAGCGGGGGCCCGGCGGGGCGCGAGCAGTTCTTC
CDR3: CSAVTSGGPAGREQFF

D: TRBD1
V: TRBV28
J: TRBJ2-2
length: 16
size: few
DNA: TGTGCCAGCAGTTTAGCATTAACAGGGGCGGCCGGGGAGCTGTTTTTT
CDR3: CASSLALTGAAGELFF

D: TRBD2
V: TRBV4-1
J: TRBJ2-2
length: 16
size: NA
DNA: TGCGCCAGCAGCCCCCAGGGAGGGCTTGGAACCGGGGAGCTGTTTTTT
CDR3: CASSPQGGLGTGELFF

D: TRBD2
V: TRBV7-3
J: TRBJ2-1
length: 16
size: few
DNA: TGTGCCAGCAGCTCGACTAGCGGATCATCCTACAATGAGCAGTTCTTC
CDR3: CASSSTSGSSYNEQFF

D: NA
V: TRBV27
J: TRBJ2-7
length: 14
size: many
DNA: TGTGCCAGCTCGGCCGGGACGGGGGCCTACGAGCAGTACTTC
CDR3: CASSAGTGAYEQYF

D: NA
V: TRBV12-3/TRBV12-4
J: TRBJ2-2
length: 14
size: few
DNA: TGTGCCAGCAGTTTGAGGACGGCACCCGGGGAGCTGTTTTTT
CDR3: CASSLRTAPGELFF

D: TRBD2
V: TRBV19
J: TRBJ2-3
length: 15
size: few
DNA: TGTGCCAGTAGTATAAGCAGCGGGGGCACAGATACGCAGTATTTT
CDR3: CASSISSGGTDTQYF

D: TRBD1
V: TRBV3-1
J: TRBJ2-7
length: 15
size: NA
DNA: TGTGCCAGCAGCCAAGATCCAGGACAGGCCTACGAGCAGTACTTC
CDR3: CASSQDPGQAYEQYF

D: NA
V: TRBV7-9
J: TRBJ1-2
length: 14
size: many
DNA: TGTGCCAGCAGTTCCGGGACACTTATCGATGGCTACACCTTC
CDR3: CASSSGTLIDGYTF

D: TRBD1
V: TRBV3-1
J: TRBJ2-7
length: 15
size: NA
DNA: TGTGCCAGCAGCCAAGACGGGACAGGGAGGTACGAGCAGTACTTC
CDR3: CASSQDGTGRYEQYF

D: NA
V: TRBV14
J: TRBJ1-2
length: 13
size: few
DNA: TGTGCCAGCAGCCGGGACGGGGACTATGGCTACACCTTC
CDR3: CASSRDGDYGYTF

D: TRBD2
V: TRBV4-3
J: TRBJ2-1
length: 14
size: NA
DNA: TGCGCCAGCAGCCAAGAAGCGGGAGACTATGAGCAGTTCTTC
CDR3: CASSQEAGDYEQFF

D: NA
V: TRBV4-2
J: TRBJ2-7
length: 16
size: few
DNA: TGTGCCAGCAGCCAAGATATCGGGCAGGGTCGGTACGAGCAGTACTTC
CDR3: CASSQDIGQGRYEQYF

D: TRBD1
V: TRBV6-2/TRBV6-3
J: TRBJ2-7
length: 17
size: few
DNA: TGTGCCAGCAGTTGGGACAGGGGGCTCCACCTCTCCTACGAGCAGTACTTC
CDR3: CASSWDRGLHLSYEQYF

D: NA
V: TRBV4-1
J: TRBJ1-1
length: 15
size: few
DNA: TGCGCCAGCAGCCAAAGTTCCAGGGTGAACACTGAAGCTTTCTTT
CDR3: CASSQSSRVNTEAFF

D: NA
V: TRBV7-2
J: TRBJ2-1
length: 16
size: few
DNA: TGTGCCAGCAGCTTATTGCTAGGGGGTCCCTACAATGAGCAGTTCTTC
CDR3: CASSLLLGGPYNEQFF

D: TRBD2
V: TRBV4-1
J: TRBJ2-1
length: 16
size: NA
DNA: TGCGCCAGCAGCCAAGGGACTAGCGGGGGATACAATGAGCAGTTCTTC
CDR3: CASSQGTSGGYNEQFF

D: TRBD1
V: TRBV4-3
J: TRBJ2-5
length: 15
size: NA
DNA: TGCGCCAGCAGCCAAGATTACAGGGGCCAAGAGACCCAGTACTTC
CDR3: CASSQDYRGQETQYF

D: TRBD1
V: TRBV5-1
J: TRBJ2-1
length: 13
size: NA
DNA: TGCGCCAGCACCTCACAGGGGCCCAATGAGCAGTTCTTC
CDR3: CASTSQGPNEQFF

D: NA
V: TRBV5-1
J: TRBJ2-3
length: 15
size: few
DNA: TGCGCCAGCAGCTTGGACTCCCTACCCGCAGATACGCAGTATTTT
CDR3: CASSLDSLPADTQYF

D: NA
V: TRBV7-2
J: TRBJ1-1
length: 16
size: few
DNA: TGTGCCAGCAGCTTACCCGTAAGGGCGGTGAACACTGAAGCTTTCTTT
CDR3: CASSLPVRAVNTEAFF

D: NA
V: TRBV10-3
J: TRBJ1-5
length: 14
size: NA
DNA: TGTGCCATCGGGGGGAAGAATAGCAATCAGCCCCAGCATTTT
CDR3: CAIGGKNSNQPQHF

D: TRBD1
V: TRBV7-3
J: TRBJ1-1
length: 13
size: few
DNA: TGTGCCAGCAGCCCCGGGACAGGCCTCGAAGCTTTCTTT
CDR3: CASSPGTGLEAFF

D: NA
V: TRBV28
J: TRBJ1-2
length: 13
size: NA
DNA: TGTGCCAGCAGTTTAACGAGGAACTATGGCTACACCTTC
CDR3: CASSLTRNYGYTF